The T cell receptor beta chain described here comes from a study of T cell responses to AZD1222 COVID-19 vaccine. Assay used: immunoSEQ multiplex PCR; TCRdb lists only in-frame clones, some missing. The sample consists of about 140,000 clones, less than 95% of them appearing once. Investigators merged groups given second doses at roughly 4 or roughly 12 weeks. Per the germline V gene, CDR1 is MDHEN and CDR2 is SYDVKM. V was shortened by 1 base and J by 6 bases, with 6 bases between the two germline ends. The CDR3 is made up of 12 amino acids. A note on this clone: The target antigen is unknown.

Study-level findings and limits: Reports indicate that nearly half of spike-specific TCRs are directed at unmutated variant regions.

The chain links TRBV28 to TRBJ1-2; D gene unclear. The clonotype comes from an adult who received the AZD1222 COVID-19 vaccine. The starting material was peripheral blood, obtained 28 days after the second AZD1222 dose. The chain's CDR3 is CASSLSDDGYTF. The CDR3, as DNA: TGTGCCAGCAGTTTATCGGACGATGGCTACACCTTC.